This T cell receptor (beta chain) was identified in a study of blood T cell repertoires in COVID-19. Study-wide background: Samples came from the United States, Italy and Spain, spanning acute and convalescent COVID-19. T cells, B-cell-depleted T cells, or PBMCs supplied cDNA or gDNA.

This clone has a handful of counts. In the source study's methods: Reference gene primer amplification gave estimated nucleated cell counts. The repertoire was sequenced with immunoSEQ multiplex PCR; TCRdb's copy has only in-frame clones and lacks some. V and J calls and clone size are as listed in that table; D and trimming were resolved from the DNA. The sample holds about 220,000 clones; approximately 80% are singletons and the top ten take just under 20%. Looked up from germline, CDR1 is SGHAT and CDR2 is FQNNGV. The ends were cut back, 5 bases at V and 1 base at J, with 23 bases in the middle. The CDR3 spans 18 residues.

The source material was peripheral blood. V is TRBV11-2 and J is TRBJ2-5, with D possibly being TRBD1 (6 bases). The receptor comes from a man aged 25-40 years with active or convalescent COVID-19. The CDR3 sequence: CASSQELQGGALQETQYF. In nucleotides, the CDR3 is TGTGCCAGCAGCCAGGAATTACAAGGGGGAGCGCTCCAAGAGACCCAGTACTTC.